Described below is a single T cell receptor beta chain sequence and its context. This sample was included in a study of shared clonotypes between healthy human individuals. TCRdb's table, derived via immunoSEQ multiplex PCR, lists solely in-frame clones and lacks some. The repertoire includes some 2,000,000 clones, 95% of them detected once, and roughly 0.13% sits in the top ten. Sequencing input: naive CD4+ T cells sorted from blood. Subset of the sample: CD45RA+ positively selected. The clonotype comes from a man between 18 and 29 years old in good health.

The CDR3 DNA reads TGCGCCAGCAGCCAAGGAGTTAGCGGGGTCTACGAGCAGTACTTC. It is translated as CASSQGVSGVYEQYF. The rearrangement uses TRBV4-1 and TRBJ2-7; 8 nucleotides agree with TRBD2. The V gene's germline CDR1 is MGHRA and CDR2 YSYEKL. V gave up 1 base and J gave up 3 bases; unmatched junction bases: 5. The CDR3 consists of 15 residues.